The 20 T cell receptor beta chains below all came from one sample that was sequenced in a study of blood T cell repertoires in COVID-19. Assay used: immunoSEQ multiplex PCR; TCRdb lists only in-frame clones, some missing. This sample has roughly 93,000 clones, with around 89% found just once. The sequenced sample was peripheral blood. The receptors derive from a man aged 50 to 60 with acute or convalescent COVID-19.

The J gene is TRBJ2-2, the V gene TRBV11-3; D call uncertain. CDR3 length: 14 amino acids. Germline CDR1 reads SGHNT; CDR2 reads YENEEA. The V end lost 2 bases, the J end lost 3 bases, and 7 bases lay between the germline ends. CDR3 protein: CASSLRGDTGELFF. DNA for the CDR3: TGTGCCAGCAGCTTACGCGGAGACACCGGGGAGCTGTTTTTT.

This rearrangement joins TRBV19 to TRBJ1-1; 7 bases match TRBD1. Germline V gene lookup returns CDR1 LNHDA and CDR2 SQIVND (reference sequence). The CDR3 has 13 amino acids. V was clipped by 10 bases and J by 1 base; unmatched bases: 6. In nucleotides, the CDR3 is TGTGCCACTGCTGACAGGGCGAACACTGAAGCTTTCTTT. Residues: CATADRANTEAFF.

Written as DNA, the CDR3 is TGTGCCAGCAGCCCCCGTCTGGCAGTCAATCAGCCCCAGCATTTT. It codes for CASSPRLAVNQPQHF. J is TRBJ1-5 and V is TRBV7-2; D call uncertain. The CDR3 runs to 15 residues. Trimming cost V 5 bases and J 3 bases, with 14 bases left between them. Germline CDR1 SGHTA, CDR2 FQGNSA.

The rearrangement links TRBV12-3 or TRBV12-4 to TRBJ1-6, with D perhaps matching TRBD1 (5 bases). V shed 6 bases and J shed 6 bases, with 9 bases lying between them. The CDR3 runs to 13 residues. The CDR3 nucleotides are TGTGCCAGCAGAGGACAAACTAATTCACCCCTCCACTTT. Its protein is CASRGQTNSPLHF.

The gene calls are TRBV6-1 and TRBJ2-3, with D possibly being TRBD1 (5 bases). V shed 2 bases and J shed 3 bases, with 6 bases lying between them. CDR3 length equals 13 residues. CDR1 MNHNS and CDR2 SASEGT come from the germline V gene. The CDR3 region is CASSEKGTDTQYF. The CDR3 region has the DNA TGTGCCAGCAGTGAAAAGGGGACAGATACGCAGTATTTT.

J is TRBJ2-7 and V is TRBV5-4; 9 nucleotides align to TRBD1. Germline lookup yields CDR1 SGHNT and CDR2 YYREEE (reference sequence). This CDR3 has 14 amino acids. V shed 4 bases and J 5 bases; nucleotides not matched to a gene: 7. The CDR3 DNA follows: TGTGCCAGCAGCGGCGGGACAGGGATCCACGAGCAGTACTTC. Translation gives CASSGGTGIHEQYF. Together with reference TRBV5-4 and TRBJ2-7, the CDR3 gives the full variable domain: ETGVTQSPTHLIKTRGQQVTLRCSSQSGHNTVSWYQQALGQGPQFIFQYYREEENGRGNFPPRFSGLQFPNYSSELNVNALELDDSALYLCASSGGTGIHEQYFGPGTRLTVT.

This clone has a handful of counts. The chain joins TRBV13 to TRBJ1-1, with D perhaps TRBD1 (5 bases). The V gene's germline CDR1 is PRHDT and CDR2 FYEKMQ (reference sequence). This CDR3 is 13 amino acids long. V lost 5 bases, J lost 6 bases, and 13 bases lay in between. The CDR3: CASSQSYRSEAFF. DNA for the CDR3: TGTGCCAGCAGCCAGTCATACAGGTCTGAAGCTTTCTTT.

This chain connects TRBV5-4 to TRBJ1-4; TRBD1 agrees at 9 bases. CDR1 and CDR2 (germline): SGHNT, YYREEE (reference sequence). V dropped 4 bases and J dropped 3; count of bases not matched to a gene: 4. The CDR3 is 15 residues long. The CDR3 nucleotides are TGTGCCAGCAGCCCCGGGACAGGGTCTAATGAAAAACTGTTTTTT. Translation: CASSPGTGSNEKLFF.

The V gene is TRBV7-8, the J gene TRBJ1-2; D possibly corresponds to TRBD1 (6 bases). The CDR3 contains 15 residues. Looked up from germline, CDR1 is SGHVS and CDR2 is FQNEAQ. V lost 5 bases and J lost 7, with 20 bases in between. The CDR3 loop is CASSPTGSPFGGYTF. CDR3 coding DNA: TGTGCCAGCAGCCCCACAGGGTCCCCATTCGGTGGCTACACCTTC.

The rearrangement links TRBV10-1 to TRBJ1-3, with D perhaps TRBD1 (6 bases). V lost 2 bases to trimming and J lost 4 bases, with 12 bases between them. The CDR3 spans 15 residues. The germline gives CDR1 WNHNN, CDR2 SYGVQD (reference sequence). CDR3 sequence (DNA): TGCGCCAGCAGTGAGAGACAGGTTGGGGGAAACACCATATATTTT. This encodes CASSERQVGGNTIYF.

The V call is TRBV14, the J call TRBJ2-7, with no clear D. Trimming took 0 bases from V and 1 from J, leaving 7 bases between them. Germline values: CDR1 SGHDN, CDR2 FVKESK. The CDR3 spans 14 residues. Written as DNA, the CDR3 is TGTGCCAGCAGCCAAGATGCGAGTTCCTACGAGCAGTACGTC. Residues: CASSQDASSYEQYV.

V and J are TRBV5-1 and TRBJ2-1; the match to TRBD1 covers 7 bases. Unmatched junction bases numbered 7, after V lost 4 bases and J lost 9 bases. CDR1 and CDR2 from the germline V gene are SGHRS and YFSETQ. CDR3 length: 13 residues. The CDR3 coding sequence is TGCGCCAGCAGCCCACAGGGGTCAGGTGAGCAGTTCTTC. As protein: CASSPQGSGEQFF.

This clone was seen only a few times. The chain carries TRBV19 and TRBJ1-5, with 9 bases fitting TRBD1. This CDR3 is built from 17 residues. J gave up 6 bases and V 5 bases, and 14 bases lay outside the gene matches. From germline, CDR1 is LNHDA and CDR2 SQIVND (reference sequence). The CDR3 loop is CASSATGTGRFSQPQHF. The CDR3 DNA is TGTGCCAGTAGTGCCACCGGGACAGGGAGGTTTAGTCAGCCCCAGCATTTT. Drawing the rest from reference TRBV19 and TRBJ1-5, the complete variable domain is DGGITQSPKYLFRKEGQNVTLSCEQNLNHDAMYWYRQDPGQGLRLIYYSQIVNDFQKGDIAEGYSVSREKKESFPLTVTSAQKNPTAFYLCASSATGTGRFSQPQHFGDGTRLSIL.

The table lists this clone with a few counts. The CDR3 DNA reads as TGCGCCAGCCCGAGACAGTTACGAGGCAGGCTGTATCAGCCCCAGCATTTT. It translates to CASPRQLRGRLYQPQHF. The chain is built from TRBV10-2 and TRBJ1-5, with D tentatively TRBD1 (5 bases). CDR1 and CDR2 from the germline V gene are WSHSY and SAAADI. This CDR3 comprises 17 residues. Deletions cut 8 bases from V and 5 bases from J, with 25 bases between.

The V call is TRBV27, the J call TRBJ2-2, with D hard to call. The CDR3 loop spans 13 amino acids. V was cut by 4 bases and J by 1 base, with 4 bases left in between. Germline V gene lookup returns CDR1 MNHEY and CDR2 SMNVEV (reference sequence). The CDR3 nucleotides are TGTGCCAGCAGTTCCCGGAACACCGGGGAGCTGTTTTTT. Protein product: CASSSRNTGELFF.

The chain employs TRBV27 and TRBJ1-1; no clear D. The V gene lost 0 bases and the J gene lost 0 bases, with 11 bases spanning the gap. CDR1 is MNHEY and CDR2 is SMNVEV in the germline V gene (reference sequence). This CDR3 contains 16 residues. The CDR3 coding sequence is TGTGCCAGCAGTTTATCGTCTACGGGTCTGAACACTGAAGCTTTCTTT. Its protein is CASSLSSTGLNTEAFF.

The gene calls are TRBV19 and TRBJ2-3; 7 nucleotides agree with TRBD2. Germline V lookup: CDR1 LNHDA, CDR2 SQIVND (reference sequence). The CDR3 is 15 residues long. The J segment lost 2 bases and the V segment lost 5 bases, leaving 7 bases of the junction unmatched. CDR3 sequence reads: CASSAWGGVTDTQYF. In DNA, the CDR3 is TGTGCCAGTAGTGCCTGGGGGGGGGTCACAGATACGCAGTATTTT.

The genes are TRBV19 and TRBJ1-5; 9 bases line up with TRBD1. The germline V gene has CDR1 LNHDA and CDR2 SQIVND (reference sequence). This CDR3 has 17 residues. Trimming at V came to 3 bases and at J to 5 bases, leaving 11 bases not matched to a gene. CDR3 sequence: CASSIAQGALGDQPQHF. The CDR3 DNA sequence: TGTGCCAGTAGTATTGCACAGGGGGCTCTTGGCGATCAGCCCCAGCATTTT.

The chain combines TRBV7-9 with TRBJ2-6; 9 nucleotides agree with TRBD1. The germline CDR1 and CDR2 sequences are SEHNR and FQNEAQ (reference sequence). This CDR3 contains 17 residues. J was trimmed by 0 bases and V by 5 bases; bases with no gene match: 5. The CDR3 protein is CASSRWTGDSGANVLTF. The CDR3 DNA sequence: TGTGCCAGCAGCCGGTGGACAGGGGACTCTGGGGCCAACGTCCTGACTTTC.

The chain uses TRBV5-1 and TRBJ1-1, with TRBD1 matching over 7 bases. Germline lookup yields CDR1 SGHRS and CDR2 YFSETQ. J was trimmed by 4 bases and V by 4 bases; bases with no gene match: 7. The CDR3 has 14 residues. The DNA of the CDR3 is TGCGCCAGCAGCCAAGGGGGCTTGGTCACTGAAGCTTTCTTT. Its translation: CASSQGGLVTEAFF.